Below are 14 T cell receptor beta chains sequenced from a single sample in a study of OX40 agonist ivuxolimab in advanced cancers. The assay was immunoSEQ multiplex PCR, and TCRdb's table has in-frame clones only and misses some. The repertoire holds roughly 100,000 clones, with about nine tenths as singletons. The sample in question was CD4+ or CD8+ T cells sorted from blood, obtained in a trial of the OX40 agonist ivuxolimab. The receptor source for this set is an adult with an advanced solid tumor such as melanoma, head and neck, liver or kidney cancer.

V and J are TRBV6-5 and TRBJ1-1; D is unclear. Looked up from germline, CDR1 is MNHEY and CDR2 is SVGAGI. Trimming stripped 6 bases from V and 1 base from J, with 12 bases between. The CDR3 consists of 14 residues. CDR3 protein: CASRNDGPNTEAFF. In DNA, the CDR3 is TGTGCCAGCAGAAACGACGGCCCGAACACTGAAGCTTTCTTT.

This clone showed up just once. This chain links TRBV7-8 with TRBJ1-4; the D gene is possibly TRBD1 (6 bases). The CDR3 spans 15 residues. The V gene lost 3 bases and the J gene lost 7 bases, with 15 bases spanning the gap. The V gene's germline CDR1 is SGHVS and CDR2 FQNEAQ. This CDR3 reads CASSFLGGSGEKLFF. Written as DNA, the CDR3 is TGTGCCAGCAGCTTTTTAGGGGGATCTGGTGAAAAACTGTTTTTT. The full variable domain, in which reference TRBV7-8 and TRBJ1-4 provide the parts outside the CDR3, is GAGVSQSPRYKVAKRGQDVALRCDPISGHVSLFWYQQALGQGPEFLTYFQNEAQLDKSGLPSDRFFAERPEGSVSTLKIQRTQQEDSAVYLCASSFLGGSGEKLFFGSGTQLSVL.

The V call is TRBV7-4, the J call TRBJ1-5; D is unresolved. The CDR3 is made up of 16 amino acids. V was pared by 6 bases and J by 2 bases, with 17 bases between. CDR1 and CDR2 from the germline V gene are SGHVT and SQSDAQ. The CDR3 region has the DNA TGTGCCAGCAGGACCCCGGAGGTAGAAGGCAATCAGCCCCAGCATTTT. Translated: CASRTPEVEGNQPQHF.

This chain's CDR3 is CASNIRGVGYTF. The CDR3 region has the DNA TGTGCCAGCAATATTCGGGGAGTCGGCTACACCTTC. V is TRBV6-6 and J is TRBJ1-2, with D unresolved. The germline V and J ends were trimmed by 7 bases and 8 bases, with 14 bases remaining between them. CDR3 length: 12 residues. Per germline, CDR1 MNHNY and CDR2 SVGAGI (reference sequence).

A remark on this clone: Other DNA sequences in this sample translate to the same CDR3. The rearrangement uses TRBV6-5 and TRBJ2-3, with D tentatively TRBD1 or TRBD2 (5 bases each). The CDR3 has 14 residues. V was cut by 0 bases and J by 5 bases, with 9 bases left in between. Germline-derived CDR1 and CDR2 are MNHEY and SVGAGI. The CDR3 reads CASSYSGGKDTQYF. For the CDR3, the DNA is TGTGCCAGCAGTTACTCTGGGGGAAAAGATACGCAGTATTTT.

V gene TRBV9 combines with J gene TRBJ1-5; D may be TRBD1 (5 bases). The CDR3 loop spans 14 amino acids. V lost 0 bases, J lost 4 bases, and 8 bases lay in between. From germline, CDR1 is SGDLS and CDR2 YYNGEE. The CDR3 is CASSVGQGNQPQHF. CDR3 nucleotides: TGTGCCAGCAGCGTAGGGCAGGGTAATCAGCCCCAGCATTTT. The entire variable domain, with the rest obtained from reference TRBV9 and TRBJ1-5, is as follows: DSGVTQTPKHLITATGQRVTLRCSPRSGDLSVYWYQQSLDQGLQFLIQYYNGEERAKGNILERFSAQQFPDLHSELNLSSLELGDSALYFCASSVGQGNQPQHFGDGTRLSIL.

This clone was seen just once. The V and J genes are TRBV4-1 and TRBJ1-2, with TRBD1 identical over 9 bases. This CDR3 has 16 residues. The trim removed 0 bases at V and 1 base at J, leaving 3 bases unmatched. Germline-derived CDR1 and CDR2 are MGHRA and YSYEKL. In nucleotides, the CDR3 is TGCGCCAGCAGCCAAGAAACAGGGGGCCTTAACTATGGCTACACCTTC. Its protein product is CASSQETGGLNYGYTF.

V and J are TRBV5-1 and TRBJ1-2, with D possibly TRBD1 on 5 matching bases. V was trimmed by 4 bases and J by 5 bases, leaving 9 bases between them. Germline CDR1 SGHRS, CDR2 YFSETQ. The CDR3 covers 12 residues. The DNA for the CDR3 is TGCGCCAGCAGCGGGGACGTATATGGCTACACCTTC. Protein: CASSGDVYGYTF. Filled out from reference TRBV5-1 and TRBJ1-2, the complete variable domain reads KAGVTQTPRYLIKTRGQQVTLSCSPISGHRSVSWYQQTPGQGLQFLFEYFSETQRNKGNFPGRFSGRQFSNSRSEMNVSTLELGDSALYLCASSGDVYGYTFGSGTRLTVV.

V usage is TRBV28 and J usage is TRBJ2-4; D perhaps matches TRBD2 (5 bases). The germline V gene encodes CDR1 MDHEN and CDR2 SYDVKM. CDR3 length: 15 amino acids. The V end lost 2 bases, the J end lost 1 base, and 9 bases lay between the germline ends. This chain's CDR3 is CASSLEGEAKNIQYF. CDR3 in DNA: TGTGCCAGCAGTTTAGAGGGTGAGGCCAAAAACATTCAGTACTTC.

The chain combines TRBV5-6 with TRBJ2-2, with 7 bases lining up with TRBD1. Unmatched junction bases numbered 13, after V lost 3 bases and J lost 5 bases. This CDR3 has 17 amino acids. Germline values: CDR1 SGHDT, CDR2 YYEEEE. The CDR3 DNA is TGTGCCAGCAGCTCACGAAACCGACAGGGTCGGACCGGGGAGCTGTTTTTT. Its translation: CASSSRNRQGRTGELFF.

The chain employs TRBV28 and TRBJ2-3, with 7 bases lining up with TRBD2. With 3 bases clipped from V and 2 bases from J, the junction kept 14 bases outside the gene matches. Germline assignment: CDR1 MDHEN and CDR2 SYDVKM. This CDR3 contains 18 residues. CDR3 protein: CASSFWSSSGPITDTQYF. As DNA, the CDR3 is TGTGCCAGCAGTTTTTGGTCGAGTAGCGGGCCTATCACAGATACGCAGTATTTT.

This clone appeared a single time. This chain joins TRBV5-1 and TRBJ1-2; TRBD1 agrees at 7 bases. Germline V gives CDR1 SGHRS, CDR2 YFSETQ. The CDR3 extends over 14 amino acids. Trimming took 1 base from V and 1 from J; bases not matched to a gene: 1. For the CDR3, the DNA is TGCGCCAGCAGCTTGACAGGGGATAACTATGGCTACACCTTC. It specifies CASSLTGDNYGYTF.

The chain's CDR3 is CASSSWTATGELFF. The CDR3 nucleotides read TGTGCCAGCAGCTCCTGGACTGCTACCGGGGAGCTGTTTTTT. The chain uses TRBV7-2 and TRBJ2-2; perhaps TRBD2 as D (5 bases). The CDR3 totals 14 residues. V shed 4 bases and J shed 5 bases, with 11 bases lying between them. Germline V gene data show CDR1 as SGHTA and CDR2 as FQGNSA.

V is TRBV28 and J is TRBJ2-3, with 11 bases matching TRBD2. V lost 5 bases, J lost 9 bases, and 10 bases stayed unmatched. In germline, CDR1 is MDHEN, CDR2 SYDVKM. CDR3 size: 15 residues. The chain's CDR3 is CASSLGSGGAYTQYF. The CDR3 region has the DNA TGTGCCAGCAGTCTAGGTAGCGGGGGGGCTTACACGCAGTATTTT.